Presented here are 14 T cell receptor beta chains from one specimen sequenced in a study of graft-versus-host responses after intestinal transplantation. TCRdb keeps only in-frame clones here, not all; method: immunoSEQ multiplex PCR. The table has some 17,000 clones, approximately 80% seen once. From the graft tissue, intraepithelial and lamina propria lymphocytes were released through processing. Specimen: ileum tissue, collected 17 days after transplant. The receptor set was obtained from a human patient who received an intestinal transplant, so some T cells may come from the graft donor.

With regard to this clone: At one end, the junction sequence differs from germline, possibly due to a read error. The rearrangement uses TRBV5-1 and TRBJ2-7; D is possibly TRBD2 (6 bases). Germline V gives CDR1 SGHRS, CDR2 YFSETQ. The CDR3 consists of 14 residues. The CDR3 spells CASNLGGVETEQYF. DNA for the CDR3: TGCGCCAGCAACTTGGGGGGAGTGGAAACCGAGCAGTACTTC.

This clone has just one count. The chain employs TRBV30 and TRBJ1-1; D possibly corresponds to TRBD1 (5 bases). V dropped 2 bases and J dropped 0 bases, with 13 bases sitting between them. CDR1 is GTSNPN and CDR2 is SVGIG in the germline V gene (reference sequence). CDR3 length equals 15 residues. CDR3 amino acids: CAWSLPGTVNTEAFF. The CDR3 nucleotides are TGTGCCTGGAGTCTCCCCGGGACGGTGAACACTGAAGCTTTCTTT.

The rearrangement joins TRBV30 to TRBJ2-7; 9 bases agree with TRBD1. The J segment lost 5 bases and the V segment lost 3 bases, leaving 8 bases of the junction unmatched. This CDR3 has 14 residues. Per germline, CDR1 GTSNPN and CDR2 SVGIG (reference sequence). CDR3 sequence (DNA): TGTGCCTGGAGCCCCGGACAGGGGCACGACGAGCAGTACTTC. It translates to CAWSPGQGHDEQYF.

This clone was counted a few times. The V and J genes are TRBV28 and TRBJ2-7; D remains unclear. Germline V gives CDR1 MDHEN, CDR2 SYDVKM. The germline V and J ends were trimmed by 3 bases and 0 bases, with 12 bases remaining between them. This CDR3 has 15 amino acids. In nucleotides, the CDR3 is TGTGCCAGCAGTTTGACCGAACACTACTCCTACGAGCAGTACTTC. Translated: CASSLTEHYSYEQYF. Full variable domain (missing parts from reference TRBV28 and TRBJ2-7): DVKVTQSSRYLVKRTGEKVFLECVQDMDHENMFWYRQDPGLGLRLIYFSYDVKMKEKGDIPEGYSVSREKKERFSLILESASTNQTSMYLCASSLTEHYSYEQYFGPGTRLTVT.

This clone was counted a single time. V and J are TRBV4-1 and TRBJ2-5; D unclear. V was clipped by 0 bases and J by 5 bases, with 10 bases between them. Germline loops: CDR1 MGHRA, CDR2 YSYEKL. The CDR3 contains 14 residues. Written as DNA, the CDR3 is TGCGCCAGCAGCCAAGATCAGACCAGGGAGACCCAGTACTTC. Amino acids: CASSQDQTRETQYF.

The rearrangement joins TRBV9 to TRBJ2-2; D unclear. Trimming removed 0 bases from V and 6 bases from J, with 12 bases in between. The length of the CDR3 is 15 residues. CDR1 is SGDLS and CDR2 is YYNGEE in the germline V gene. CDR3 nucleotide sequence: TGTGCCAGCAGCGTAGATGACGGGTATGCCGGGGAGCTGTTTTTT. Protein sequence: CASSVDDGYAGELFF. Supplemented by reference TRBV9 and TRBJ2-2, the full variable domain reads DSGVTQTPKHLITATGQRVTLRCSPRSGDLSVYWYQQSLDQGLQFLIQYYNGEERAKGNILERFSAQQFPDLHSELNLSSLELGDSALYFCASSVDDGYAGELFFGEGSRLTVL.

The J gene is TRBJ2-3, the V gene TRBV6-1, with D hard to call. V lost 4 bases, J lost 0 bases, and 14 bases lay in between. The CDR3 totals 16 residues. Germline loops: CDR1 MNHNS, CDR2 SASEGT. The CDR3 region is CASSVDGPPSTDTQYF. CDR3 nucleotides: TGTGCCAGCAGTGTCGACGGACCCCCTAGCACAGATACGCAGTATTTT.

This sequence joins TRBV5-1 and TRBJ2-7; unclear D gene. Trimming removed 0 bases from V and 3 bases from J, with 10 bases in between. There are 14 residues in the CDR3. Germline values: CDR1 SGHRS, CDR2 YFSETQ. CDR3 DNA sequence: TGCGCCAGCAGCTTGGCCTCGGGCGGCTACGAGCAGTACTTC. Protein product: CASSLASGGYEQYF.

The chain combines TRBV4-2 with TRBJ2-2; no definite D call. Germline V lookup: CDR1 LGHNA, CDR2 YNFKEQ. The length of the CDR3 is 16 residues. V was cut by 0 bases and J by 1 base, with 9 bases left in between. The CDR3 sequence is CASSQDFIENTGELFF. The CDR3 bases are TGTGCCAGCAGCCAAGATTTTATAGAGAACACCGGGGAGCTGTTTTTT.

The chain couples TRBV19 to TRBJ1-1, with 8 bases that match TRBD1. The CDR3 spans 14 residues. The trim removed 2 bases at V and 11 bases at J, leaving 10 bases unmatched. Germline V gives CDR1 LNHDA, CDR2 SQIVND (reference sequence). CDR3 loop: CASSIPRQGKSAFF. The DNA for the CDR3 is TGTGCCAGTAGTATACCCCGACAGGGGAAGTCGGCTTTCTTT.

The chain employs TRBV19 and TRBJ2-1; D gene ambiguous. CDR1 and CDR2 from the germline V gene are LNHDA and SQIVND (reference sequence). Trimming removed 7 bases at V and 0 bases at J, with 10 bases between. The CDR3 has 14 residues. The CDR3 here is CASKVRSSYNEQFF. The CDR3, as DNA: TGTGCCAGTAAAGTCAGGAGCTCCTACAATGAGCAGTTCTTC.

This chain links TRBV28 with TRBJ2-2; D possibly corresponds to TRBD2 (5 bases). The germline V and J ends were trimmed by 10 bases and 6 bases, with 12 bases remaining between them. The length of the CDR3 is 12 residues. From germline, CDR1 is MDHEN and CDR2 SYDVKM. This chain's CDR3 is CATTRESGELFF. In DNA, the CDR3 is TGTGCCACCACTAGGGAGTCCGGGGAGCTGTTTTTT.

V is TRBV7-8 and J is TRBJ2-7; TRBD1 aligns across 12 bases. This CDR3 comprises 18 residues. The ends lost 5 bases at V and 0 bases at J; junction bases unmatched: 11. Germline CDR1 SGHVS, CDR2 FQNEAQ. The CDR3 loop reads CASSPTPGQGAYSYEQYF. In DNA form, the CDR3 reads TGTGCCAGCAGCCCGACGCCGGGACAGGGGGCCTACTCCTACGAGCAGTACTTC.

This chain joins TRBV7-2 and TRBJ2-5, with TRBD2 matching over 11 bases. The CDR3 covers 15 residues. The trim removed 3 bases at V and 5 bases at J, leaving 5 bases unmatched. Germline values: CDR1 SGHTA, CDR2 FQGNSA. The CDR3: CASSFVAGGWETQYF. CDR3 DNA: TGTGCCAGCAGCTTCGTAGCGGGAGGGTGGGAGACCCAGTACTTC.